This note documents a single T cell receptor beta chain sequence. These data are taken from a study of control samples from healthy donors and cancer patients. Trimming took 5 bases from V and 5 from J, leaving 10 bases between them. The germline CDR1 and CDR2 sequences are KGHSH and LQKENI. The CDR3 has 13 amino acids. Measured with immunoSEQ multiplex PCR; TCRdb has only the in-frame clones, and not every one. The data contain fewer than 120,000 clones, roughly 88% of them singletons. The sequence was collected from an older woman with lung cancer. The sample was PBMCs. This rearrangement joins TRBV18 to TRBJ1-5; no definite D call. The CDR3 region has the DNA TGTGCCAGCTCAGAAGGGCGCGATCAGCCCCAGCATTTT. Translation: CASSEGRDQPQHF. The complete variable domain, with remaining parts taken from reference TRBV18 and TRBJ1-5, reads NAGVMQNPRHLVRRRGQEARLRCSPMKGHSHVYWYRQLPEEGLKFMVYLQKENIIDESGMPKERFSAEFPKEGPSILRIQQVVRGDSAAYFCASSEGRDQPQHFGDGTRLSIL.